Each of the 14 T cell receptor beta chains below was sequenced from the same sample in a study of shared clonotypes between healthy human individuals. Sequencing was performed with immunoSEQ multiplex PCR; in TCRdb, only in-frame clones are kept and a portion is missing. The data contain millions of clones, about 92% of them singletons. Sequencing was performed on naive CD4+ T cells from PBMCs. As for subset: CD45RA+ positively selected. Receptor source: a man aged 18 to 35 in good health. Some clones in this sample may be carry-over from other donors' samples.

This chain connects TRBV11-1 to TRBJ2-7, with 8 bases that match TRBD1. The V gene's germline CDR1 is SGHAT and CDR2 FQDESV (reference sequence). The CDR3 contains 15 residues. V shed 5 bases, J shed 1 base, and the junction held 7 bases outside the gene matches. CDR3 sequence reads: CASSTDRERSYEQYF. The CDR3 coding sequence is TGTGCCAGCAGCACGGACAGGGAAAGATCCTACGAGCAGTACTTC.

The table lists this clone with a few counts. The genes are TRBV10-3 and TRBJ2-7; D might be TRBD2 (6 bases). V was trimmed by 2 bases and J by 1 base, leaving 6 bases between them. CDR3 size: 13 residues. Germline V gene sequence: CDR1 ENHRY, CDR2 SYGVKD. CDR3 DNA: TGTGCCATCAGTGAGGGACTATCCTACGAGCAGTACTTC. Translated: CAISEGLSYEQYF.

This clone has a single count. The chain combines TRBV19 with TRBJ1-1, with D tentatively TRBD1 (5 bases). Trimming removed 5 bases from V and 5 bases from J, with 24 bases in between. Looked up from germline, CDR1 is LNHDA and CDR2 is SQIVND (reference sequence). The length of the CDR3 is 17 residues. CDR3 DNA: TGTGCCAGTAGTCCCTCGGAGGCAGGGAGATGGGGAACTGAAGCTTTCTTT. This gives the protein CASSPSEAGRWGTEAFF.

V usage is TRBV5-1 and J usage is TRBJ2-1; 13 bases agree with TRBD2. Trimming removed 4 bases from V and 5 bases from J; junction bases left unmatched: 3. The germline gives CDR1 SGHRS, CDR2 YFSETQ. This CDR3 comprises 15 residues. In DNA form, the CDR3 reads TGCGCCAGCAGCGGCGGGACTAGCGGGGACAATGAGCAGTTCTTC. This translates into CASSGGTSGDNEQFF.

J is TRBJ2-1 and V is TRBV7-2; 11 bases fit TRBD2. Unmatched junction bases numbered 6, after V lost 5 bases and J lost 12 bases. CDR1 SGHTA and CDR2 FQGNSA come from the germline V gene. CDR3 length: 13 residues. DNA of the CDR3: TGTGCCAGCAGCCTTAGCGGGAGGGGTAGGCAGTTCTTC. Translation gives CASSLSGRGRQFF.

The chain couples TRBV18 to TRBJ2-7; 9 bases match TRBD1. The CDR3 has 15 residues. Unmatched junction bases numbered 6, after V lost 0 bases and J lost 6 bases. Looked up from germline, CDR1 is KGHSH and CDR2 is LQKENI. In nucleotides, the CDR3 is TGTGCCAGCTCACCACCGGGACAGGGTAAAGGCGAGCAGTACTTC. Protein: CASSPPGQGKGEQYF.

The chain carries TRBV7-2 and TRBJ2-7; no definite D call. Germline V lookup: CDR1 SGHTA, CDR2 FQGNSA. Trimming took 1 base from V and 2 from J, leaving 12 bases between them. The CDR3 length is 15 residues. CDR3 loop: CASSLVVTQTYEQYF. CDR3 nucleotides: TGTGCCAGCAGCTTAGTGGTGACACAGACCTACGAGCAGTACTTC.

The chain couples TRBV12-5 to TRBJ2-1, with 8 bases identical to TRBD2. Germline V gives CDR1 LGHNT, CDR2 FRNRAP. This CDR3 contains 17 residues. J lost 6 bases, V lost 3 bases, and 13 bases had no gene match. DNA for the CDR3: TGTGCTAGTGGTTTTTCTGTCGGGAGGGGGGACGGCAATGAGCAGTTCTTC. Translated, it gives CASGFSVGRGDGNEQFF.

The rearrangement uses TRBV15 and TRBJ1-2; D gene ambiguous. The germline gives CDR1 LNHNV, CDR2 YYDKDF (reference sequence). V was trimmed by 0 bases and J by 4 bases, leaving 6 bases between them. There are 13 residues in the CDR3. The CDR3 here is CATSRDRSYGYTF. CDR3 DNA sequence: TGTGCCACCAGCAGAGACAGGTCCTATGGCTACACCTTC.

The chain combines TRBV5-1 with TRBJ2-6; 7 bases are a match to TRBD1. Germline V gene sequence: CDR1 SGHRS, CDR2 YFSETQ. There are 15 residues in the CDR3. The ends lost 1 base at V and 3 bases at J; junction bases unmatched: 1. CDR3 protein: CASSLTGVGANVLTF. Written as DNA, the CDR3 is TGCGCCAGCAGCTTGACAGGGGTTGGGGCCAACGTCCTGACTTTC.

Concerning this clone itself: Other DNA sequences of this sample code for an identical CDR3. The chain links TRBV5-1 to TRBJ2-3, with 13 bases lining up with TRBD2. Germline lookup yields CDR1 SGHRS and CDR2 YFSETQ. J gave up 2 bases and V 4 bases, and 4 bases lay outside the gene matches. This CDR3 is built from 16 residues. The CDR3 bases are TGCGCCAGCAGCCCCGGACTAGCGGGAGCCACAGATACGCAGTATTTT. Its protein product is CASSPGLAGATDTQYF.

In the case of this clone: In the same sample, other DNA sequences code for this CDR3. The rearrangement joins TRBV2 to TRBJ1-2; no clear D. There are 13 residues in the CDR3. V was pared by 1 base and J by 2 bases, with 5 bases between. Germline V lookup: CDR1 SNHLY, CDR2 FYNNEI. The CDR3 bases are TGTGCCAGCAGTGAAGGCCCCAACTATGGCTACACCTTC. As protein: CASSEGPNYGYTF. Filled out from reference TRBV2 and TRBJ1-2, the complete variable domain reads EPEVTQTPSHQVTQMGQEVILRCVPISNHLYFYWYRQILGQKVEFLVSFYNNEISEKSEIFDDQFSVERPDGSNFTLKIRSTKLEDSAMYFCASSEGPNYGYTFGSGTRLTVV.

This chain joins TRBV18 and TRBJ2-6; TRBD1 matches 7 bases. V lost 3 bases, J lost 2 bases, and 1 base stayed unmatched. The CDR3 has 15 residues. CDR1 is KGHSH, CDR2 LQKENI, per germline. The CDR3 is CASSPGTAGANVLTF. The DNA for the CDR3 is TGTGCCAGCTCACCTGGGACAGCTGGGGCCAACGTCCTGACTTTC.

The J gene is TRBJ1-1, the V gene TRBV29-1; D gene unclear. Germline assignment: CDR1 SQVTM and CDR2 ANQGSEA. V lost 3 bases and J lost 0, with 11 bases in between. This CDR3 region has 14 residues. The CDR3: CSVEGTAMNTEAFF. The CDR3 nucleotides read TGCAGCGTTGAGGGAACAGCTATGAACACTGAAGCTTTCTTT.